A single sample is the source of the 14 T cell receptor beta chains below, sequenced in a study of monozygotic twins with inflammatory bowel disease. Using the 5' RACE reads, TCRdb records one entry per CDR3 protein without DNA. The sample table includes about 160,000 distinct CDR3 sequences. The sample taken for sequencing was blood. These receptors were collected from a human donor with ulcerative colitis or Crohn's disease, or a healthy co-twin of an affected twin (not recorded which).

The J gene is TRBJ2-1, the V gene TRBV5-1; the D call of TRBD2 rests on TCRdb alone, since no DNA is present to check it. Germline lookup yields CDR1 SGHRS and CDR2 YFSETQ. The CDR3 length is 14 residues. The CDR3 here is CASMRASRSNEQFF.

The chain links TRBV30 to TRBJ1-5; TCRdb's assignment of TRBD1 cannot be checked, as there is no DNA. This CDR3 has 13 amino acids. The germline V gene encodes CDR1 GTSNPN and CDR2 SVGIG (reference sequence). CDR3: CAWSWDGNQPQHF.

The chain couples TRBV27 to TRBJ2-4; absent DNA, TCRdb's TRBD1 call cannot be checked. Germline CDR1 reads MNHEY; CDR2 reads SMNVEV (reference sequence). The CDR3 is made up of 16 amino acids. This chain's CDR3 is CASSRILHRRADIQYF.

This chain connects TRBV6-5 to TRBJ2-7. The CDR3 spans 14 residues. CDR1 MNHEY and CDR2 SVGAGI come from the germline V gene. The CDR3 sequence: CASSYSKGTYEQYF.

The chain has TRBV7-3 and TRBJ1-1. The germline gives CDR1 SGHTA, CDR2 FQGTGA. This CDR3 has 13 amino acids. CDR3 loop: CASSLDGLTEAFF.

The rearrangement links TRBV5-1 to TRBJ2-3; TCRdb calls TRBD2, which cannot be checked without DNA. Germline loops: CDR1 SGHRS, CDR2 YFSETQ. CDR3 length equals 17 residues. The CDR3 sequence is CASSLSRRLAFTDTQYF.

The chain carries TRBV6-5 and TRBJ1-3; TCRdb's D call, TRBD1, is unchecked because there is no DNA. Germline CDR1 reads MNHEY; CDR2 reads SVGAGI. The CDR3 has 15 amino acids. The CDR3 reads CASSYPGTEGNTIYF.

The chain is built from TRBV28 and TRBJ1-5; TCRdb indicates TRBD1, and absent DNA this call remains unverified. Per the germline V gene, CDR1 is MDHEN and CDR2 is SYDVKM. CDR3 length: 20 amino acids. The CDR3 protein is CASSPDERFRQGGNNQPQHF.

The V gene is TRBV10-1, the J gene TRBJ2-2; TCRdb calls TRBD2, which cannot be checked without DNA. The length of the CDR3 is 15 residues. The V gene's germline CDR1 is WNHNN and CDR2 SYGVQD (reference sequence). The CDR3 reads CASSVAGSNTGELFF.

This chain uses TRBV28 with TRBJ2-5; TCRdb picks TRBD1, but there is no DNA to check that call. The CDR3 has 13 residues. The germline V gene has CDR1 MDHEN and CDR2 SYDVKM. The CDR3 sequence is CASRRQAKETQYF. Looking up the rest from reference TRBV28 and TRBJ2-5 gives the full variable domain: DVKVTQSSRYLVKRTGEKVFLECVQDMDHENMFWYRQDPGLGLRLIYFSYDVKMKEKGDIPEGYSVSREKKERFSLILESASTNQTSMYLCASRRQAKETQYFGPGTRLLVL.

The chain couples TRBV4-1 to TRBJ1-1. Germline-derived CDR1 and CDR2 are MGHRA and YSYEKL. This CDR3 region has 16 residues. This CDR3 is CASSQEGGTGNTEAFF.

The chain couples TRBV19 to TRBJ1-1; TCRdb gives TRBD1 as the D gene, but with no DNA this cannot be confirmed. This CDR3 contains 15 residues. Germline V gives CDR1 LNHDA, CDR2 SQIVND (reference sequence). This CDR3 reads CASKGQGGWNTEAFF.

The chain joins TRBV24-1 to TRBJ1-5; TCRdb selects TRBD1, and the lack of DNA leaves this call unchecked. The germline gives CDR1 KGHDR, CDR2 SFDVKD. The length of the CDR3 is 15 residues. The CDR3 loop is CATSDYSGGNQPQHF.

V and J are TRBV5-1 and TRBJ2-5; TCRdb outputs TRBD1, but without DNA this stays unchecked. In germline, CDR1 is SGHRS, CDR2 YFSETQ. The CDR3 totals 13 residues. This CDR3 reads CASSFRPGETQYF.